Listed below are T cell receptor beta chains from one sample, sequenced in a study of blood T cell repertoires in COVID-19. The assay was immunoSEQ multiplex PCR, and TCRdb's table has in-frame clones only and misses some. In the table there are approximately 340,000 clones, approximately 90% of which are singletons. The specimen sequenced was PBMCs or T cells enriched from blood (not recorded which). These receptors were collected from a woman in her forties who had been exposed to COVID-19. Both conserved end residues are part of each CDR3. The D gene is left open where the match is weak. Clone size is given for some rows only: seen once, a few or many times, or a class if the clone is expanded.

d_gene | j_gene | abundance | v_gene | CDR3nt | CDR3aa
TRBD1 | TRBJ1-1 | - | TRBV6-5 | TGTGCCAGCAGTTGGGACAGTCGAACTGAAGCTTTCTTT | CASSWDSRTEAFF
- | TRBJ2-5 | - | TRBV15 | TGTGCCACCAGCAGCTCGCGGAACGAAGAGACCCAGTACTTC | CATSSSRNEETQYF
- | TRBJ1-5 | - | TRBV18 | TGTGCCAGCTCACCGTACGGGGGAGGCAGCAATCAGCCCCAGCATTTT | CASSPYGGGSNQPQHF
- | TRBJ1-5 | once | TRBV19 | TGTGCCAGTAGATGGGGAACAGGGAGTCAGCCCCAGCATTTT | CASRWGTGSQPQHF
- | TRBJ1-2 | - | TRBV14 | TGTGCCAGCAGCCAAGCCAGCTTACTATATGGCTACACCTTC | CASSQASLLYGYTF
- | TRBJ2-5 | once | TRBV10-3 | TGTGCCATCAGTGGAGGTGCGGGGGAGACCCAGTACTTC | CAISGGAGETQYF
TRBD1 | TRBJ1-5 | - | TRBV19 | TGTGCCAGTAGTATAGACAGGGGGGAACGGCAGCCCCAGCATTTT | CASSIDRGERQPQHF
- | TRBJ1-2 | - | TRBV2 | TGTGCCAGCAGTGGGGCAGGGGTTTTAGCTAACTATGGCTACACCTTC | CASSGAGVLANYGYTF
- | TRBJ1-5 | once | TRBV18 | TGTGCCAGCTCACCACAGGGGAGCAATCAGCCCCAGCATTTT | CASSPQGSNQPQHF
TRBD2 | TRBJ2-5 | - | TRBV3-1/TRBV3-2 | TGTGCCAGCAGCCAAACTAGCGGGGGGGCCGAAGAGACCCAGTACTTC | CASSQTSGGAEETQYF
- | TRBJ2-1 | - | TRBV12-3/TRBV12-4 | TGTGCCAGCAGGGGGGCCGAATATCGGGAGCAGTTCTTC | CASRGAEYREQFF
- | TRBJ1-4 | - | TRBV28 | TGTGCCAGCAGTTTTGGGGACACCGGGAAACTGTTTTTT | CASSFGDTGKLFF
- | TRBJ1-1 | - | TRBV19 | TGTGCCAGTAGTATAGGTCTTATAATGAACACTGAAGCTTTCTTT | CASSIGLIMNTEAFF
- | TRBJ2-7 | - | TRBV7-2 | TGTGCCAGCAGCTTAACTACCTACGCCGAGCAGTACTTC | CASSLTTYAEQYF
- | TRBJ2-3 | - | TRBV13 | TGTGCCAGCAGCTTCGGTCGGGGGTTTAGGGTCCGGGCGCAGTATTTT | CASSFGRGFRVRAQYF
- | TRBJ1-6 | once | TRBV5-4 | TGTGCCAGCAGCTTTTATTCAGGGAATAATTCACCCCTCCACTTT | CASSFYSGNNSPLHF
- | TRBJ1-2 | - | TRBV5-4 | TGTGCCAGCGCGTCGTCGGGCTATGGCTACACCTTC | CASASSGYGYTF
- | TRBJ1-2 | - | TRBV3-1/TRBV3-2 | TGTGCCAGCAGACTCGGGGGGAGTCATGGCTACACCTTC | CASRLGGSHGYTF
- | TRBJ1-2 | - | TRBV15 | TGTGCCACCAGCAGAGGTCTTAACTATGGCTACACCTTC | CATSRGLNYGYTF
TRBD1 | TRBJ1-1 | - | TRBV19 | TGTGCCAGTAGTAACGGACAGGGGGGTAGAGCTTTCTTT | CASSNGQGGRAFF
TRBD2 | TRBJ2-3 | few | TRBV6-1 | TGTGCCAGCAGCGAAAGGCCTAGCGGGAGCACAGATACGCAGTATTTT | CASSERPSGSTDTQYF
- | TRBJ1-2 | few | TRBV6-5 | TGTGCCAGCAGTCCCGACAGATTCCATGGCTACACCTTC | CASSPDRFHGYTF
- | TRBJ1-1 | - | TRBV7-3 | TGTGCCAGCAGTCTACTCCGTAGACAGAACACTGAAGCTTTCTTT | CASSLLRRQNTEAFF
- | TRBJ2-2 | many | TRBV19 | TGTGCCAGTATCAGTAGGCGGCCTGGCGGGGAGCTGTTTTTT | CASISRRPGGELFF
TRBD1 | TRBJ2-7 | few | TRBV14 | TGTGCCAGCAGCCAGGCCCGACAGGGAAGGGGATCCTACGAGCAGTACTTC | CASSQARQGRGSYEQYF
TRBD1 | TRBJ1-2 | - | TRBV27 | TGTGCCAGCAGGTGGACAGGACAAAACTATGGCTACACCTTC | CASRWTGQNYGYTF
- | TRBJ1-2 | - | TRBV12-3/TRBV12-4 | TGTGCCAGCAGCCGGACAACCTATGGCTACACCTTC | CASSRTTYGYTF
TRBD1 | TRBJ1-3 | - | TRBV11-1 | TGTGCCAGCAGGAATTCGACAGGGGCTTCCGGAAACACCATATATTTT | CASRNSTGASGNTIYF
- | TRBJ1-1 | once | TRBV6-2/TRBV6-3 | TGTGCCAGCAGTAAACGACCGGGGGTGGAAACTTTCTTT | CASSKRPGVETFF
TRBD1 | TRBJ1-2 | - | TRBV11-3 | TGTGCCAGCAGCTTAGTGTTGACAGGGGAGAACTATGGCTACACCTTC | CASSLVLTGENYGYTF
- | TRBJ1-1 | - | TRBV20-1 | TGCAGTACAAGGGGAAACACTGAAGCTTTCTTT | CSTRGNTEAFF
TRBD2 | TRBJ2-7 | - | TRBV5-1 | TGCGCCAGCAGCTTGAGACGGACTAGCGGCACCTACGAGCAGTACTTC | CASSLRRTSGTYEQYF
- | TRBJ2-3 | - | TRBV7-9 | TGTGCCAGCAGCTCGCCCAGGGGGGCAGATACGCAGTATTTT | CASSSPRGADTQYF
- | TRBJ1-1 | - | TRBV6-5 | TGTGCCAGCAGCAGGACTGGAGGGGCTGAAGCTTTCTTT | CASSRTGGAEAFF
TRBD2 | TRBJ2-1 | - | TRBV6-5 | TGTGCCAGCACCCAAGGGAGGGGAGGGGACAATGAGCAGTTCTTC | CASTQGRGGDNEQFF
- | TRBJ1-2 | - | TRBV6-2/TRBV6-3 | TGTGCCAGCAACCCCATCGGGCGGGGGGCCACCTATGGCTACACCTTC | CASNPIGRGATYGYTF
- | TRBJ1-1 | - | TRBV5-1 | TGCGCCAGCAGCCCCCAGACAGCTATGAACACTGAAGCTTTCTTT | CASSPQTAMNTEAFF
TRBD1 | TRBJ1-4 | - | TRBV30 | TGTGCCTGGGCGGACAGGGTAATAGTAAAACTGTTTTTT | CAWADRVIVKLFF
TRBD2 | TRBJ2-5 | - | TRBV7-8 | TGTGCCAGCAGCTCGTGGGGGACTAGCGGAAATCAAGAGACCCAGTACTTC | CASSSWGTSGNQETQYF
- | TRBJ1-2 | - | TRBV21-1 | TGTGCCAGCAGCAAATGGGGGTCGGGACAGTATGGCTACACCTTC | CASSKWGSGQYGYTF
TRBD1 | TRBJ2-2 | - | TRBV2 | TGTGCCAGCAGCGGTCGAGGGGGCGGCGCCGGGGAGCTGTTTTTT | CASSGRGGGAGELFF
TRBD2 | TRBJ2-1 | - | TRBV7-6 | TGTGCCAGCAGCTTAGTTCTAGCGGGAGTCGGTGAGCAGTTCTTC | CASSLVLAGVGEQFF
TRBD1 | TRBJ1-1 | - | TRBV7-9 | TGTGCCAGCAGCCACGGACAGGCGAACACTGAAGCTTTCTTT | CASSHGQANTEAFF